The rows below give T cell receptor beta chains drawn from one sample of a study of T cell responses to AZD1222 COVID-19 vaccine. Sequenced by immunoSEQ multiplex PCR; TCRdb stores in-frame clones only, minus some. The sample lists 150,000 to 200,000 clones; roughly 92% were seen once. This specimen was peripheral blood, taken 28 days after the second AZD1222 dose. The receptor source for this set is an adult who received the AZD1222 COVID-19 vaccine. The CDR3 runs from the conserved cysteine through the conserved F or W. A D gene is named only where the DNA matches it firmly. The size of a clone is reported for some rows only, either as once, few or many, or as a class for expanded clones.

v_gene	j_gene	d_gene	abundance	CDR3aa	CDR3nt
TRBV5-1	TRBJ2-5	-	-	CASSLQGGISGETQYF	TGCGCCAGCAGCTTACAGGGTGGGATAAGCGGGGAGACCCAGTACTTC
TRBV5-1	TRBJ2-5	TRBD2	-	CASRGTSGSVGRETQYF	TGCGCCAGCAGGGGGACTAGCGGGAGCGTAGGGCGCGAGACCCAGTACTTC
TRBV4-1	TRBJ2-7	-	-	CASSQVQENYEQYF	TGCGCCAGCAGCCAGGTCCAAGAAAACTACGAGCAGTACTTC
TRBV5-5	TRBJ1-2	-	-	CASSPGRNYGYTF	TGTGCCAGCAGCCCGGGACGGAACTATGGCTACACCTTC
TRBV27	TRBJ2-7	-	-	CATPGWIYEQYF	TGTGCCACCCCCGGTTGGATCTACGAGCAGTACTTC
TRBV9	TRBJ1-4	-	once	CASSVAGGSGEKLFF	TGTGCCAGCAGCGTAGCGGGGGGGTCGGGTGAAAAACTGTTTTTT
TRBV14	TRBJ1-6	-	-	CASSQVSRLGLSSYNSPLHF	TGTGCCAGCAGCCAAGTCTCCAGGCTCGGGTTGAGCTCCTATAATTCACCCCTCCACTTT
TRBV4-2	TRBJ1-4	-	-	CASSQDSAEKLFF	TGTGCCAGCAGCCAAGATTCGGCAGAAAAACTGTTTTTT
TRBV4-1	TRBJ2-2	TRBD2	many	CASSQATSGGFTGELFF	TGCGCCAGCAGCCAGGCGACTAGCGGGGGGTTCACCGGGGAGCTGTTTTTT
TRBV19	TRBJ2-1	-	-	CASSTQQGSYNEQFF	TGTGCCAGTAGTACACAACAGGGTTCCTACAATGAGCAGTTCTTC
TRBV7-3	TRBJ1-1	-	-	CASSPPTVSNEAFF	TGTGCCAGCAGCCCCCCGACAGTCTCCAATGAAGCTTTCTTT
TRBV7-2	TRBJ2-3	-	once	CASSIRLRRGTDTQYF	TGTGCCAGCAGCATAAGATTGCGAAGGGGCACAGATACGCAGTATTTT
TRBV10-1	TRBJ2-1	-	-	CASTPSGTNEQFF	TGCGCCAGCACCCCCTCCGGGACTAATGAGCAGTTCTTC
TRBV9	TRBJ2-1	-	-	CASSVHAVSQSNEQFF	TGTGCCAGCAGCGTACATGCGGTGTCGCAATCCAATGAGCAGTTCTTC
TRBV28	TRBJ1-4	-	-	CASSADYSRREKLFF	TGTGCCAGCAGTGCCGACTATTCCCGCCGGGAAAAACTGTTTTTT
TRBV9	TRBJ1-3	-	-	CASSVGSPISGNTIYF	TGTGCCAGCAGCGTAGGTAGCCCGATCTCTGGAAACACCATATATTTT
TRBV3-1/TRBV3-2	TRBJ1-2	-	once	CASSQGSDKEDYGYTF	TGTGCCAGCAGCCAAGGTTCGGATAAGGAGGACTATGGCTACACCTTC
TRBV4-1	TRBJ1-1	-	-	CASSQAWSGYGEAFF	TGCGCCAGCAGCCAAGCGTGGTCAGGGTATGGTGAAGCTTTCTTT
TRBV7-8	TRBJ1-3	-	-	CASSPLDKISGNTIYF	TGTGCCAGCAGCCCTCTAGACAAGATCTCCGGAAACACCATATATTTT
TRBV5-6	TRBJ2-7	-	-	CASSLGSAYEQYF	TGTGCCAGCAGCTTGGGTAGTGCCTACGAGCAGTACTTC
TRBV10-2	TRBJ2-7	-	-	CASTMSDGSYEQYF	TGCGCCAGCACCATGTCAGACGGTTCCTACGAGCAGTACTTC
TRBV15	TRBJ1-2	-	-	CATRGGWENGYTF	TGTGCCACCAGGGGCGGTTGGGAAAATGGCTACACCTTC
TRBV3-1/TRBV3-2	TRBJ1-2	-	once	CASSQGNYGYTF	TGTGCCAGCAGCCAGGGGAACTATGGCTACACCTTC
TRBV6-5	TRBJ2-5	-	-	CATDSDGQETQYF	TGTGCCACCGACTCGGACGGACAAGAGACCCAGTACTTC
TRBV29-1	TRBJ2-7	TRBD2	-	CSVGVGGEPYEQYF	TGCAGCGTTGGGGTCGGGGGGGAGCCCTACGAGCAGTACTTC
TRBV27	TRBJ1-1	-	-	CASSLTGEGGTEAFF	TGTGCCAGCAGTTTGACAGGTGAAGGAGGGACTGAAGCTTTCTTT
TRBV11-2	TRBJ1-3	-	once	CASSTGGGAGNTIYF	TGTGCCAGCAGCACTGGGGGGGGAGCTGGAAACACCATATATTTT
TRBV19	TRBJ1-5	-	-	CASSIGHSGGYSNQPQHF	TGTGCCAGTAGTATAGGGCATTCCGGAGGTTATAGCAATCAGCCCCAGCATTTT
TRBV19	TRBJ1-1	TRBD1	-	CASSPDRGRDTEAFF	TGTGCCAGTAGTCCAGACAGGGGGCGTGACACTGAAGCTTTCTTT
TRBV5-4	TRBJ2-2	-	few	CASSLSGRNTGELFF	TGTGCCAGCAGCCTAAGCGGGCGGAACACCGGGGAGCTGTTTTTT
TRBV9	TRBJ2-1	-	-	CASSVGVSSSYNEQFF	TGTGCCAGCAGCGTAGGTGTCTCGAGCTCCTACAATGAGCAGTTCTTC